This T cell receptor beta chain was recorded in a study of metastatic and nonmetastatic thyroid tumors. Study as a whole: A comparison of repertoires was made across blood and tumor or nodule tissue from malignant and benign thyroid patients.

Prior to thyroid surgery, none of the patients had received any treatment. The CDR3 sequence is 17 residues long. The germline gives CDR1 SGHVS, CDR2 FQNEAQ. Trimming removed 5 bases at V and 1 base at J, with 19 bases between. At least ten counts were recorded for this clone. How the authors handled the data: A distant-metastasis classifier for papillary thyroid cancer was built using CDR3 differences across clinicopathological groups. TCRdb re-clonotyped the PCR reads through MiXCR. TCRdb, not the original authors, processed these V and J calls. The data contain about 62,000 clones, 4% to 4.5% of them singletons.

Sample: blood. The source of this sequence is a female donor with papillary thyroid cancer or a benign thyroid nodule (not recorded which). Some clones in this sample may be carry-over from other donors' samples. The V call is TRBV7-8, the J call TRBJ2-3; perhaps TRBD2 as D (6 bases). CDR3 sequence: CASSKGFGDSGTDTQYF. DNA for the CDR3: TGTGCCAGCAGCAAAGGGTTTGGGGACTCAGGCACAGATACGCAGTATTTT.